This T cell receptor beta chain stems from a study of type 1 regulatory T cells. This CDR3 has 14 residues. In germline, CDR1 is KGHDR, CDR2 SFDVKD. V was shortened by 4 bases and J by 5 bases, with 11 bases between the two germline ends. For this clonotype: Its matching antigen is unknown.

TCRdb recomputed calls from the reads with MiXCR, one row per CDR3 protein. The sample lists 55,000 to 65,000 distinct CDR3 sequences; less than 65% were seen once. This receptor was identified in a human donor in good health. The sample was cultured non-Tr1 T cells, either the whole culture or a sorted T cell fraction (not recorded which). The chain employs TRBV24-1 and TRBJ2-1, with D perhaps TRBD1 (5 bases). CDR3 protein: CATSDPTVNNEQFF. The CDR3 DNA is TGTGCCACCAGTGACCCGACAGTAAACAATGAGCAGTTCTTC.